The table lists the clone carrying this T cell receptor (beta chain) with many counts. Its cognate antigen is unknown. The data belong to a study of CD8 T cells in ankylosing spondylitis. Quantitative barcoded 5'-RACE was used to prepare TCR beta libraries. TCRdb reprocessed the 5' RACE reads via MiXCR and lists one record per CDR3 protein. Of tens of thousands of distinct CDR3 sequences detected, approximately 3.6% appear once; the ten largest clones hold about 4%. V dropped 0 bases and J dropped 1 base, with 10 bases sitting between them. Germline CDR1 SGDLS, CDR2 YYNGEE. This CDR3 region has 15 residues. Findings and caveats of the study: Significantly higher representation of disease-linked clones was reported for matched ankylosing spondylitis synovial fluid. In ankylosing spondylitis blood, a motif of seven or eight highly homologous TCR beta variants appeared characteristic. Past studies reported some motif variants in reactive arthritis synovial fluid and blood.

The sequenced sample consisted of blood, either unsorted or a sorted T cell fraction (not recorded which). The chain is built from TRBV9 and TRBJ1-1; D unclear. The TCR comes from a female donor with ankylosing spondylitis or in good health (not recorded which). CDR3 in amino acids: CASSVDPRANTEAFF. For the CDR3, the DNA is TGTGCCAGCAGCGTAGACCCGAGGGCGAACACTGAAGCTTTCTTT.